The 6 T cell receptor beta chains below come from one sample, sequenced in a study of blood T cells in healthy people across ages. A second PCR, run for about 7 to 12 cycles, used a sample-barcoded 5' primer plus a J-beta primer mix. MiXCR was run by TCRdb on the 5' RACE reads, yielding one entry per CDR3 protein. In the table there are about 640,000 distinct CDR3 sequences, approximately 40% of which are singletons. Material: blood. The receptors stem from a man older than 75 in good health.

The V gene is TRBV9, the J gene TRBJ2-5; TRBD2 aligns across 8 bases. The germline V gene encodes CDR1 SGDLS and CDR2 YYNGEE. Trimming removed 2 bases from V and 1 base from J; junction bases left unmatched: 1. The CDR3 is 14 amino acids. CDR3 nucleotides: TGTGCCAGCAGCGTCGGGACTAGCCAAGAGACCCAGTACTTC. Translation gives CASSVGTSQETQYF.

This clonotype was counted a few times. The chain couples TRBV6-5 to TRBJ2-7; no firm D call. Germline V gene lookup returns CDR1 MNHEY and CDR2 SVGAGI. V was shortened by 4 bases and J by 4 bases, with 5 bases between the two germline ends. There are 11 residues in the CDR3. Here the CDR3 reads CASSSWYEQYF. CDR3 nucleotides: TGTGCCAGCAGTTCATGGTACGAGCAGTACTTC.

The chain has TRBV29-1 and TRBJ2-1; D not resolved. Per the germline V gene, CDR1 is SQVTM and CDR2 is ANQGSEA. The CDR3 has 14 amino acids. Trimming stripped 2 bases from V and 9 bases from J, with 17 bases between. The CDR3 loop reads CSVERRATWGEQFF. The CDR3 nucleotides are TGCAGCGTTGAACGTCGGGCCACCTGGGGTGAGCAGTTCTTC.

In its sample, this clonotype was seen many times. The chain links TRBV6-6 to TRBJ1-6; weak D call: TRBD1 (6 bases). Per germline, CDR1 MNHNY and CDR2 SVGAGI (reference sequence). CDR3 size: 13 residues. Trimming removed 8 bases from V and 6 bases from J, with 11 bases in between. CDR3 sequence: CASDGQLNSPLHF. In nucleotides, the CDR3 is TGTGCCAGCGATGGACAGCTTAATTCACCCCTCCACTTT.

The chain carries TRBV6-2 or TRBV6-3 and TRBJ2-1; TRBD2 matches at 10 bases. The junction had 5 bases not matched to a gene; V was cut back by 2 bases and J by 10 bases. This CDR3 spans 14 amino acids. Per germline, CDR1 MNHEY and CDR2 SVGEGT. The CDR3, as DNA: TGTGCCAGCAGTTACGCTAGCGGGGGCTTAGAGCAGTTCTTC. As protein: CASSYASGGLEQFF.

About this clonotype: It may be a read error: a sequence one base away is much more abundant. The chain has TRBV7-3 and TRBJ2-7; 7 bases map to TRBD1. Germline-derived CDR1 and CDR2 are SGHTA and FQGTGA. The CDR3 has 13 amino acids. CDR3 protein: CAGSLTGSYEQYF. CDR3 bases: TGTGCCGGCAGCTTGACAGGGTCCTACGAGCAGTACTTC.